What follows are 21 T cell receptor beta chains derived from one specimen sequenced in a study of cytotoxic CD8 clonotypes in ibrutinib-treated CLL. Using immunoSEQ multiplex PCR, the repertoire was profiled, and TCRdb retains in-frame clones only, with some absent. The sample shows about 200,000 clones, approximately 70% of them seen only once. The sample here was PBMCs, taken after 12 months of ibrutinib treatment. These receptors all come from a human donor with chronic lymphocytic leukemia.

This clone was recorded a few times. Other DNA sequences from this sample encode an identical CDR3 as well. The rearrangement links TRBV20-1 to TRBJ1-1; D call uncertain. Deletions cut 3 bases from V and 5 bases from J, with 4 bases between. CDR3 length equals 10 residues. From germline, CDR1 is DFQATT and CDR2 SNEGSKA (reference sequence). The CDR3 DNA is TGCAGTGCTAGGGGAACTGAAGCTTTCTTT. It encodes CSARGTEAFF.

A word on this clone: One end of the junction is discordant with germline, which a read error may explain. This chain connects TRBV7-7 to TRBJ2-1; D is undetermined. CDR1 and CDR2 (germline): SSHAT, FNYEAQ (reference sequence). The CDR3 extends over 14 amino acids. The CDR3 reads CASSFSISNNEQFF. The CDR3 bases are TGTGCTAGCAGTTTTAGCATATCAAACAATGAGCAGTTCTTC.

This chain uses TRBV6-4 with TRBJ2-1, with no clear D. The CDR3 runs to 13 residues. Looked up from germline, CDR1 is MRHNA and CDR2 is SNTAGT. V was shortened by 4 bases and J by 5 bases, with 9 bases between the two germline ends. This chain's CDR3 is CASSVGRDNEQFF. DNA for the CDR3: TGTGCCAGCAGTGTGGGTAGGGACAATGAGCAGTTCTTC.

The chain uses TRBV11-2 and TRBJ2-2; the D is unclear. Germline assignment: CDR1 SGHAT and CDR2 FQNNGV. V was trimmed by 6 bases and J by 3 bases, leaving 11 bases between them. The CDR3 runs 14 residues. The CDR3 DNA reads as TGTGCCAGCAGAGATTACAGCGACACCGGGGAGCTGTTTTTT. As protein: CASRDYSDTGELFF.

This chain connects TRBV6-6 to TRBJ2-3; D remains unclear. V lost 2 bases and J 0 bases, leaving 6 bases between the germline ends. Germline V gene data show CDR1 as MNHNY and CDR2 as SVGAGI (reference sequence). The CDR3 consists of 14 residues. The CDR3: CASSYGSSTDTQYF. The CDR3, as DNA: TGTGCCAGCAGTTACGGATCAAGCACAGATACGCAGTATTTT.

This clone was recorded a few times. V gene TRBV7-2 combines with J gene TRBJ2-7; TRBD2 aligns across 12 bases. V was clipped by 5 bases and J by 6 bases; unmatched bases: 2. Germline V gene sequence: CDR1 SGHTA, CDR2 FQGNSA. The CDR3 totals 13 residues. In nucleotides, the CDR3 is TGTGCCAGCAGCCTACTAGCGGGAGGCGAGCAGTACTTC. The encoded protein is CASSLLAGGEQYF.

This clone was detected only a few times. V gene TRBV27 combines with J gene TRBJ1-5, with D possibly TRBD1 on 5 matching bases. The CDR3 is made up of 15 amino acids. Trimming took off 3 bases at V and 5 bases at J, with 14 bases between the two ends. Germline assignment: CDR1 MNHEY and CDR2 SMNVEV (reference sequence). The CDR3 region has the DNA TGTGCCAGCAGTTTTTCCAGGGCGGGAGATCAGCCCCAGCATTTT. Protein product: CASSFSRAGDQPQHF.

The chain combines TRBV13 with TRBJ1-2; 11 nucleotides align to TRBD1. Trimming took 5 bases from V and 5 from J; bases not matched to a gene: 10. The germline V gene encodes CDR1 PRHDT and CDR2 FYEKMQ (reference sequence). The CDR3 has 16 amino acids. CDR3 in amino acids: CASSRRTGGSGYGYTF. CDR3 nucleotide sequence: TGTGCCAGCAGCAGACGGACAGGGGGCTCGGGTTATGGCTACACCTTC.

The J gene is TRBJ1-1, the V gene TRBV5-1, with 7 bases fitting TRBD1. CDR3 length: 14 residues. V was clipped by 2 bases and J by 1 base; unmatched bases: 2. The germline V gene encodes CDR1 SGHRS and CDR2 YFSETQ. CDR3: CASSFNRGNTEAFF. The CDR3, as DNA: TGCGCCAGCAGCTTTAACAGGGGGAACACTGAAGCTTTCTTT.

The chain carries TRBV5-1 and TRBJ2-2; TRBD1 aligns across 9 bases. With 3 bases clipped from V and 4 bases from J, the junction kept 7 bases outside the gene matches. CDR3 size: 16 residues. CDR1 is SGHRS and CDR2 is YFSETQ in the germline V gene. The CDR3 spells CASSYNRGPVTGELFF. In DNA form, the CDR3 reads TGCGCCAGCAGCTACAACAGGGGGCCGGTCACCGGGGAGCTGTTTTTT.

The chain carries TRBV19 and TRBJ1-5, with D perhaps TRBD1 (5 bases). The CDR3 spans 15 residues. The V end was cut by 5 bases, the J end by 6 bases, with 17 bases between. The germline gives CDR1 LNHDA, CDR2 SQIVND (reference sequence). For the CDR3, the DNA is TGTGCCAGTAGTCCTGACAGAAGGAGGGCTCAGCCCCAGCATTTT. Its protein is CASSPDRRRAQPQHF.

This chain uses TRBV5-1 with TRBJ2-3; D perhaps matches TRBD1 (5 bases). Per the germline V gene, CDR1 is SGHRS and CDR2 is YFSETQ. The CDR3 spans 12 residues. V was cut by 6 bases and J by 4 bases, with 9 bases left in between. As DNA, the CDR3 is TGCGCCAGCACAAGACAGTCAGATACGCAGTATTTT. Amino acids: CASTRQSDTQYF.

For the CDR3, the DNA is TGTGCCAGCGAGGGGAACACTGAAGCTTTCTTT. This codes for CASEGNTEAFF. The rearrangement uses TRBV6-5 and TRBJ1-1; D remains ambiguous. Deletions cut 8 bases from V and 1 base from J, with 5 bases between. This CDR3 is 11 amino acids long. The germline V gene has CDR1 MNHEY and CDR2 SVGAGI.

The genes are TRBV20-1 and TRBJ2-7; D is unresolved. Trimming removed 0 bases at V and 5 bases at J, with 5 bases between. The CDR3 extends over 11 amino acids. CDR1 is DFQATT and CDR2 is SNEGSKA in the germline V gene (reference sequence). CDR3 sequence: CSARDPHEQYF. The CDR3 DNA reads as TGCAGTGCTAGAGATCCGCACGAGCAGTACTTC.

This chain connects TRBV25-1 to TRBJ2-3, with 7 bases identical to TRBD1. CDR3 size: 14 residues. V was pared by 4 bases and J by 4 bases, with 5 bases of the junction left unmatched. From germline, CDR1 is MGHDK and CDR2 SYGVNS. The CDR3 DNA sequence: TGTGCCAGCAGTGCCGACAGGGTCCCAGATACGCAGTATTTT. Translating it yields CASSADRVPDTQYF.

The gene calls are TRBV18 and TRBJ1-2, with 9 bases matching TRBD1. The CDR3 is 15 amino acids. With V trimmed by 3 bases and J by 6 bases, 8 bases remained unmatched. CDR1 and CDR2 (germline): KGHSH, LQKENI. In DNA form, the CDR3 reads TGTGCCAGCTCACCCGTGGGACAGGGCAGGGATGGCTACACCTTC. Protein: CASSPVGQGRDGYTF.

J is TRBJ1-2 and V is TRBV11-2; TRBD1 is a possible D gene (6 bases). This CDR3 contains 15 residues. With 5 bases removed from V and 3 bases from J, the gap between germline ends came to 16 bases. CDR1 SGHAT and CDR2 FQNNGV come from the germline V gene. The CDR3 sequence: CASSKTSGADYGYTF. The CDR3 coding sequence is TGTGCCAGCAGCAAGACCTCAGGGGCGGACTATGGCTACACCTTC.

The chain uses TRBV18 and TRBJ1-2; TRBD1 matches 8 bases. Germline V gives CDR1 KGHSH, CDR2 LQKENI. The length of the CDR3 is 14 residues. After removal of 6 bases from V and 1 base from J, the junction contained 4 bases not matched to a gene. The CDR3 coding sequence is TGTGCCAGCTCTCCCGGACAGGGTAACTATGGCTACACCTTC. This encodes CASSPGQGNYGYTF.

This clone appeared a few times. The chain links TRBV7-9 to TRBJ2-1, with unresolved D. V lost 5 bases and J lost 6, with 17 bases in between. The CDR3 contains 15 residues. Germline V gives CDR1 SEHNR, CDR2 FQNEAQ (reference sequence). This chain's CDR3 is CASSPPPRFGNEQFF. The CDR3 DNA reads TGTGCCAGCAGCCCACCCCCCCGTTTCGGCAATGAGCAGTTCTTC. Based on the CDR3 plus reference TRBV7-9 and TRBJ2-1, the full variable domain is DTGVSQNPRHKITKRGQNVTFRCDPISEHNRLYWYRQTLGQGPEFLTYFQNEAQLEKSRLLSDRFSAERPKGSFSTLEIQRTEQGDSAMYLCASSPPPRFGNEQFFGPGTRLTVL.

The chain joins TRBV4-2 to TRBJ2-6, with 9 bases that match TRBD1. Trimming took 2 bases from V and 0 from J; bases not matched to a gene: 5. CDR1 and CDR2 (germline): LGHNA, YNFKEQ. The CDR3 is 18 amino acids. This CDR3 is CASSQRDRESSGANVLTF. CDR3 DNA sequence: TGTGCCAGCAGCCAACGGGACAGGGAATCCTCTGGGGCCAACGTCCTGACTTTC.

This clone was detected a few times. The chain carries TRBV2 and TRBJ2-5; 15 bases agree with TRBD2. Germline V gives CDR1 SNHLY, CDR2 FYNNEI. The CDR3 is 16 amino acids. V lost 11 bases and J lost 2; bases outside the gene matches: 9. CDR3 sequence reads: CALSGLAGGSQETQYF. In nucleotides, the CDR3 is TGTGCCCTCTCGGGACTAGCGGGAGGCTCACAAGAGACCCAGTACTTC. Complete variable domain (other parts from reference TRBV2 and TRBJ2-5): EPEVTQTPSHQVTQMGQEVILRCVPISNHLYFYWYRQILGQKVEFLVSFYNNEISEKSEIFDDQFSVERPDGSNFTLKIRSTKLEDSAMYFCALSGLAGGSQETQYFGPGTRLLVL.